This T cell receptor beta chain was recovered during a study of T-cell reconstitution after alpha-beta-depleted transplantation in children. Construction of the TCRbeta library involved unique molecular identifiers. TCRdb passed the PCR reads through MiXCR, listing each CDR3 protein once. The sample has 500,000 to 600,000 distinct CDR3 sequences; 25% to 30% are singletons. Germline-derived CDR1 and CDR2 are KGHSH and LQKENI. V was cut by 2 bases and J by 9 bases, with 14 bases left in between. This CDR3 has 14 residues. The sample holds a few counts of this clonotype. Its cognate antigen is unknown. Study-level results: Reported findings indicate that, about two months after transplant, alpha-beta T cells came from several hundred expanded clones, which were derived from non-depleted graft cells. A year post-transplant, T-cell counts and diversity derived mostly from newly produced T cells. Surviving recipient T cells and thymic progenitors underlay high day-60 TCRbeta diversity in some patients.

Material: PBMCs, obtained before TCRalphabeta/CD19-depleted stem cell transplant. The sequence derives from a boy in the first two years of life with Wiskott-Aldrich syndrome, due to receive a stem cell transplant. The V and J genes are TRBV18 and TRBJ2-1, with a possible D match to TRBD2 (5 bases). The CDR3 here is CASSPGLGNGEQFF. The CDR3 coding sequence is TGTGCCAGCTCACCAGGACTCGGCAACGGTGAGCAGTTCTTC.